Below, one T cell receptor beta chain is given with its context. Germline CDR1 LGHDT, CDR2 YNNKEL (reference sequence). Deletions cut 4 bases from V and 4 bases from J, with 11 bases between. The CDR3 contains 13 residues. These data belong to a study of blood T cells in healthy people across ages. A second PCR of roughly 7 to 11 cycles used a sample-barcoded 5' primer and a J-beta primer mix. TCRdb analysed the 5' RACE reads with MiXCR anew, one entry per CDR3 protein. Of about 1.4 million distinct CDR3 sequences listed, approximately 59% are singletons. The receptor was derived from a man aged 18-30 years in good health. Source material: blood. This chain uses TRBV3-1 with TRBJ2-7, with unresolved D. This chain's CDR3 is CASSLKNMYEQYF. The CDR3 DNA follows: TGTGCCAGCAGCCTCAAGAACATGTACGAGCAGTACTTC.